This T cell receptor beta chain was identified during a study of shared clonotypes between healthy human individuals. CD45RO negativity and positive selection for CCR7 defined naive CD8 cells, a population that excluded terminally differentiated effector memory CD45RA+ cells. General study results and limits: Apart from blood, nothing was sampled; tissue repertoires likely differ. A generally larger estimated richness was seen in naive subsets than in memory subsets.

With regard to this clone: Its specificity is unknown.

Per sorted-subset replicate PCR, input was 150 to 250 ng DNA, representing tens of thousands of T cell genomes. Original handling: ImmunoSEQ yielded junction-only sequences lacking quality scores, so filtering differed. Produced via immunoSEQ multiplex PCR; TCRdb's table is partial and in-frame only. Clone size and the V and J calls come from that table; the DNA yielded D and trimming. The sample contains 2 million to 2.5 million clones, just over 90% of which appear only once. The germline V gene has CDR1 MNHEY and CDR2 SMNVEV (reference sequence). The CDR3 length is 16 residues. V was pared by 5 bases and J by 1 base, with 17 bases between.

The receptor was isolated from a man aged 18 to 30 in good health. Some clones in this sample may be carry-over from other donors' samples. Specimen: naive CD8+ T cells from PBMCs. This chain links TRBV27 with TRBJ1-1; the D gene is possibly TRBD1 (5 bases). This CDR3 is CASSPPGTAWNTEAFF. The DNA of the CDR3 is TGTGCCAGCAGTCCCCCCGGGACCGCGTGGAACACTGAAGCTTTCTTT.